These 30 T cell receptor beta chains were all obtained from the same sample, sequenced in a study of blood T cell repertoires in COVID-19. Clones were sequenced by immunoSEQ multiplex PCR, and TCRdb holds only the in-frame ones, with some missing. This sample has roughly 150,000 clones, with roughly 83% found just once. Material: PBMCs or T cells enriched from blood (not recorded which). These receptors were taken from a man between 70 and 80 years old who had been exposed to COVID-19.

The rearrangement uses TRBV7-9 and TRBJ2-1; 9 nucleotides line up with TRBD1. V shed 5 bases, J shed 7 bases, and the junction held 12 bases outside the gene matches. This CDR3 contains 16 residues. Germline CDR1 reads SEHNR; CDR2 reads FQNEAQ (reference sequence). The CDR3, as DNA: TGTGCCAGCAGCCATATCCGGGACAGGGTAACTAATGAGCAGTTCTTC. Its translation is CASSHIRDRVTNEQFF.

The chain couples TRBV19 to TRBJ2-1; TRBD1 aligns across 7 bases. The V gene's germline CDR1 is LNHDA and CDR2 SQIVND (reference sequence). V trimming: 4 bases; J trimming: 0 bases; junction bases outside the gene matches: 3. The CDR3 consists of 15 residues. In DNA, the CDR3 is TGTGCCAGTAGTAGCCGGGACAGCTCCTACAATGAGCAGTTCTTC. Encoded protein: CASSSRDSSYNEQFF.

This sequence joins TRBV18 and TRBJ1-2; 10 nucleotides agree with TRBD1. Germline assignment: CDR1 KGHSH and CDR2 LQKENI. The CDR3 length is 16 residues. With V trimmed by 3 bases and J by 6 bases, 10 bases remained unmatched. The CDR3 here is CASSPSTGGAGNGYTF. DNA of the CDR3: TGTGCCAGCTCACCGTCGACAGGGGGCGCGGGCAATGGCTACACCTTC.

The rearrangement links TRBV3-1 (or the pseudogene TRBV3-2) to TRBJ2-1, with TRBD1 matching 9 bases. The J segment lost 6 bases and the V segment lost 4 bases, leaving 4 bases of the junction unmatched. This CDR3 contains 14 residues. The germline gives CDR1 LGHDT, CDR2 YNNKEL (reference sequence). The CDR3: CASSPWTGVNEQFF. The CDR3 nucleotides read TGTGCCAGCAGCCCGTGGACAGGGGTCAATGAGCAGTTCTTC.

The V call is TRBV5-6, the J call TRBJ1-2, with D hard to call. CDR1 and CDR2 (germline): SGHDT, YYEEEE. CDR3 length equals 15 residues. The V and J ends lost 3 bases and 3 bases respectively, with 15 bases between them. The CDR3 region has the DNA TGTGCCAGCAGCTCGGGTCTTCACGGGGACTATGGCTACACCTTC. Its protein is CASSSGLHGDYGYTF.

The J gene is TRBJ2-7, the V gene TRBV6-5; 8 bases match TRBD2. The CDR3 consists of 16 residues. Unmatched junction bases numbered 5, after V lost 0 bases and J lost 1 base. The germline V gene encodes CDR1 MNHEY and CDR2 SVGAGI. Written as DNA, the CDR3 is TGTGCCAGCAGTTACTCTGGGGCGGGGGGATCCTACGAGCAGTACTTC. Its protein product is CASSYSGAGGSYEQYF.

The rearrangement joins TRBV3-1 (or the pseudogene TRBV3-2) to TRBJ2-1; D gene ambiguous. Germline CDR1 LGHDT, CDR2 YNNKEL (reference sequence). The CDR3 runs 14 residues. The ends were cut back, 1 base at V and 4 bases at J, with 8 bases in the middle. The CDR3 region has the DNA TGTGCCAGCAGCCAAGTAAGTCTATACAATGAGCAGTTCTTC. Amino acid sequence: CASSQVSLYNEQFF.

The chain carries TRBV5-1 and TRBJ2-7; no firm D call. Looked up from germline, CDR1 is SGHRS and CDR2 is YFSETQ. Trimming shortened V by 0 bases and J by 9 bases, and 13 bases separated the two germline ends. This CDR3 contains 13 residues. The CDR3 DNA follows: TGCGCCAGCAGCTTGGAAAGTAGAAAATGGCAGTACTTC. This codes for CASSLESRKWQYF.

The rearrangement links TRBV7-9 to TRBJ2-5, with a weak D call TRBD2 (5 bases). From germline, CDR1 is SEHNR and CDR2 FQNEAQ (reference sequence). The germline V and J ends were trimmed by 5 bases and 4 bases, with 11 bases remaining between them. The CDR3 covers 13 residues. The CDR3 bases are TGTGCCAGCAGCGCAGACGGAGGAGAGACCCAGTACTTC. This codes for CASSADGGETQYF.

As DNA, the CDR3 is TGCGCCAGCAGCCACTCAACAGGGGTGGGGGACGAGCAGTACTTC. It encodes CASSHSTGVGDEQYF. The rearrangement links TRBV4-3 to TRBJ2-7; 7 nucleotides line up with TRBD1. Germline-derived CDR1 and CDR2 are LGHNA and YSLEER. The ends lost 3 bases at V and 5 bases at J; junction bases unmatched: 10. CDR3 size: 15 residues.

This chain uses TRBV11-2 with TRBJ2-2, with 13 bases aligning to TRBD2. The CDR3 totals 17 residues. The J segment lost 4 bases and the V segment lost 4 bases, leaving 6 bases of the junction unmatched. CDR1 is SGHAT, CDR2 FQNNGV, per germline. CDR3 in amino acids: CASSSPGLAGATGELFF. As DNA, the CDR3 is TGTGCCAGCAGCTCGCCCGGACTAGCGGGAGCCACCGGGGAGCTGTTTTTT.

This chain uses TRBV6-4 with TRBJ1-1; no reliable D call. V gave up 7 bases and J gave up 6 bases, with 9 bases separating them. This CDR3 region has 11 residues. The germline V gene encodes CDR1 MRHNA and CDR2 SNTAGT. The DNA for the CDR3 is TGTGCCAGCACCCGGTTGTCTGAAGCTTTCTTT. Its translation is CASTRLSEAFF.

The CDR3 spells CASSSESTWFNEQFF. DNA of the CDR3: TGTGCCAGCAGTTCCGAGTCTACCTGGTTCAATGAGCAGTTCTTC. This chain uses TRBV6-2 or TRBV6-3 with TRBJ2-1; D gene ambiguous. The CDR3 contains 15 residues. The germline CDR1 and CDR2 sequences are MNHEY and SVGEGT. V dropped 4 bases and J dropped 6 bases, with 16 bases sitting between them.

CDR3 sequence: CASSPPVAGEKLFF. In DNA form, the CDR3 reads TGTGCCAGCAGCCCCCCGGTAGCTGGGGAAAAACTGTTTTTT. This sequence joins TRBV3-1 (or the pseudogene TRBV3-2) and TRBJ1-4; D is undetermined. The length of the CDR3 is 14 residues. With 4 bases removed from V and 8 bases from J, the gap between germline ends came to 14 bases. CDR1 is LGHDT and CDR2 is YNNKEL in the germline V gene (reference sequence).

V is TRBV9 and J is TRBJ2-5; the D gene is possibly TRBD2 (5 bases). Germline V CDR1 and CDR2: SGDLS, YYNGEE. This CDR3 has 13 residues. The germline V and J ends were trimmed by 0 bases and 2 bases, with 5 bases remaining between them. The CDR3 here is CASSVAGQETQYF. For the CDR3, the DNA is TGTGCCAGCAGCGTAGCGGGGCAAGAGACCCAGTACTTC.

This chain links TRBV28 with TRBJ1-2; 8 bases map to TRBD1. The CDR3 has 15 residues. With 6 bases clipped from V and 4 bases from J, the junction kept 10 bases outside the gene matches. Germline loops: CDR1 MDHEN, CDR2 SYDVKM. The CDR3 sequence: CASRNSGQGTYGYTF. The DNA for the CDR3 is TGTGCCAGCAGAAACTCCGGACAGGGAACCTATGGCTACACCTTC.

V usage is TRBV5-6 and J usage is TRBJ2-7; D possibly corresponds to TRBD1 (5 bases). V gave up 4 bases and J gave up 0 bases, with 14 bases separating them. This CDR3 comprises 15 residues. In germline, CDR1 is SGHDT, CDR2 YYEEEE. This chain's CDR3 is CASSGALLSSYEQYF. The CDR3 DNA follows: TGTGCCAGCAGCGGGGCGCTCCTTAGCTCCTACGAGCAGTACTTC.

The chain couples TRBV15 to TRBJ1-1; 7 bases agree with TRBD1. The CDR3 covers 16 residues. The junction had 7 bases not matched to a gene; V was cut back by 0 bases and J by 3 bases. Germline V CDR1 and CDR2: LNHNV, YYDKDF (reference sequence). The CDR3 DNA reads as TGTGCCACCAGCAGAGATGGGGGCCAGGGGGACACTGAAGCTTTCTTT. The encoded protein is CATSRDGGQGDTEAFF.

J is TRBJ2-2 and V is TRBV7-2, with TRBD2 matching over 7 bases. CDR3 size: 16 residues. Germline CDR1 is SGHTA and CDR2 is FQGNSA. J was trimmed by 6 bases and V by 6 bases; bases with no gene match: 13. The CDR3 nucleotides read TGTGCCAGCAGGGCGTTGGCTAGCGGAGGGTCCGGGGAGCTGTTTTTT. Translating gives CASRALASGGSGELFF.

V usage is TRBV5-1 and J usage is TRBJ2-5; 8 bases map to TRBD1. The V gene end was trimmed by 4 bases and the J gene end by 1 base; junction bases not matched to a gene: 3. This CDR3 contains 14 residues. In germline, CDR1 is SGHRS, CDR2 YFSETQ. The CDR3 bases are TGCGCCAGCAGCCAGACAGGGGTCCAAGAGACCCAGTACTTC. This sequence encodes CASSQTGVQETQYF.

The rearrangement uses TRBV30 and TRBJ2-3; D not certain. Germline CDR1 GTSNPN, CDR2 SVGIG (reference sequence). The V gene lost 0 bases and the J gene lost 0 bases, with 10 bases spanning the gap. CDR3 size: 15 residues. The CDR3 protein is CAWSVPETSTDTQYF. DNA for the CDR3: TGTGCCTGGAGTGTCCCAGAGACTAGCACAGATACGCAGTATTTT.

V usage is TRBV4-1 and J usage is TRBJ2-3; D is perhaps TRBD1 (5 bases). V gave up 0 bases and J gave up 4 bases, with 11 bases separating them. The CDR3 extends over 15 amino acids. The germline CDR1 and CDR2 sequences are MGHRA and YSYEKL. The CDR3 coding sequence is TGCGCCAGCAGCCAAGACAGCAGGGTCGCAGATACGCAGTATTTT. Translating it yields CASSQDSRVADTQYF.

The rearrangement joins TRBV29-1 to TRBJ1-1, with D possibly matching TRBD1 (6 bases). This CDR3 region has 14 residues. Germline V CDR1 and CDR2: SQVTM, ANQGSEA. Deletions cut 8 bases from V and 5 bases from J, with 21 bases between. Here the CDR3 DNA reads TGCAGCACTTCCGAATCAGGGGAGACGACTGAAGCTTTCTTT. Translating gives CSTSESGETTEAFF.

This clone was picked up many times. CDR3 nucleotides: TGTGCCAGCAGCTTAAGAGGTCGTCAACAGGATGATGAGCAGTTCTTC. Translating it yields CASSLRGRQQDDEQFF. The V gene is TRBV7-9, the J gene TRBJ2-1, with a possible D match to TRBD1 (5 bases). The ends were cut back, 2 bases at V and 8 bases at J, with 19 bases in the middle. CDR3 length equals 16 residues. CDR1 and CDR2 (germline): SEHNR, FQNEAQ (reference sequence).

The chain has TRBV27 and TRBJ1-1; weak D call: TRBD1 (5 bases). The CDR3 is 12 residues long. Germline assignment: CDR1 MNHEY and CDR2 SMNVEV (reference sequence). Trimming stripped 7 bases from V and 5 bases from J, with 11 bases between. For the CDR3, the DNA is TGTGCCAGCATCGGGGGGGGGACTGAAGCTTTCTTT. Its protein is CASIGGGTEAFF.

The chain joins TRBV7-2 to TRBJ2-5, with D uncertain. CDR1 and CDR2 (germline): SGHTA, FQGNSA. V was shortened by 0 bases and J by 4 bases, with 3 bases between the two germline ends. This CDR3 comprises 12 residues. CDR3 amino acids: CASSLASETQYF. DNA of the CDR3: TGTGCCAGCAGCTTAGCCTCAGAGACCCAGTACTTC.

V usage is TRBV7-8 and J usage is TRBJ1-3; no reliable D call. V lost 5 bases, J lost 3 bases, and 14 bases lay in between. CDR3 size: 15 residues. The germline V gene has CDR1 SGHVS and CDR2 FQNEAQ. CDR3 sequence (DNA): TGTGCCAGCAGCAACCAACGAGCGAGTGGAAACACCATATATTTT. It codes for CASSNQRASGNTIYF.

The V gene is TRBV25-1, the J gene TRBJ2-6, with 8 bases fitting TRBD1. The CDR3 length is 15 residues. Germline CDR1 reads MGHDK; CDR2 reads SYGVNS. The J segment lost 2 bases and the V segment lost 10 bases, leaving 7 bases of the junction unmatched. The chain's CDR3 is CATRQGHTGANVLTF. The CDR3 region has the DNA TGTGCCACCAGACAGGGGCACACTGGGGCCAACGTCCTGACTTTC.

The chain combines TRBV6-2 or TRBV6-3 with TRBJ2-3; 13 bases agree with TRBD2. This CDR3 region has 18 residues. V dropped 6 bases and J dropped 6; count of bases not matched to a gene: 15. Germline CDR1 and CDR2: MNHEY and SVGEGT. CDR3 loop: CASSSAGTSGGARDTQYF. CDR3 DNA: TGTGCCAGCAGCTCCGCGGGCACTAGCGGGGGGGCCAGGGATACGCAGTATTTT.

The DNA of the CDR3 is TGTGCCAGCAGTGAACGATTCCGGGGAGAGGTCAATGGCTACACCTTC. Amino acid sequence: CASSERFRGEVNGYTF. The V and J genes are TRBV2 and TRBJ1-2; no clear D gene. The CDR3 is 16 residues long. The germline V and J ends were trimmed by 2 bases and 6 bases, with 19 bases remaining between them. Germline CDR1 and CDR2: SNHLY and FYNNEI.